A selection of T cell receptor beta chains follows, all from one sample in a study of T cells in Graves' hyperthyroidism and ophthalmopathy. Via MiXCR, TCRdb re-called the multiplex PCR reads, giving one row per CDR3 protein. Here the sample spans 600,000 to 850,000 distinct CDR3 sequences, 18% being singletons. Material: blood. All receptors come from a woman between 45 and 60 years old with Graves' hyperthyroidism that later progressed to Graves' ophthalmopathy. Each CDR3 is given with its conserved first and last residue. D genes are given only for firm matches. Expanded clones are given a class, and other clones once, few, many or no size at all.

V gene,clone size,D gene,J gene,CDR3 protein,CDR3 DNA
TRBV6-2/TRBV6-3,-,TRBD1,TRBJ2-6,CASSTRDRVIPGANVLTF,TGTGCCAGCAGTACCCGGGACAGGGTAATTCCTGGGGCCAACGTCCTGACTTTC
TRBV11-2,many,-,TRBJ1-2,CASSLDEADRGYTF,TGTGCCAGCAGCTTAGATGAGGCAGATCGGGGCTACACCTTC
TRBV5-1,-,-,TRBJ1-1,CASSPPLGSNTEAFF,TGCGCCAGCAGCCCCCCCTTGGGATCGAACACTGAAGCTTTCTTT
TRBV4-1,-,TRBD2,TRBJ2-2,CASSQVSGGPMTAGELFF,TGCGCCAGCAGCCAAGTCTCGGGGGGGCCGATGACGGCCGGGGAGCTGTTTTTT
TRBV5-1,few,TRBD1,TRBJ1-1,CASSWEGGQGRTEAFF,TGCGCCAGCAGCTGGGAGGGGGGACAGGGGCGCACTGAAGCTTTCTTT
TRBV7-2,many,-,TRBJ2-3,CASSQWDTQYF,TGTGCCAGCAGCCAGTGGGATACGCAGTATTTT
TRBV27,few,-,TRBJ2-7,CASAEGYEQYF,TGTGCCAGCGCCGAGGGTTACGAGCAGTACTTC
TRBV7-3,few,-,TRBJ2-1,CASSPWGGQGGQFF,TGTGCCAGTAGCCCCTGGGGGGGGCAGGGGGGGCAGTTCTTC
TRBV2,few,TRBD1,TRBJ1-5,CASSASLPDRGQPQHF,TGTGCCAGCAGTGCGAGCCTACCGGACAGGGGCCAGCCCCAGCATTTT
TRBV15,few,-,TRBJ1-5,CATSRDLDQPQHF,TGTGCCACCAGCAGAGATCTGGATCAGCCCCAGCATTTT
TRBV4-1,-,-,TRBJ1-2,CASSPIPVEGYGYTF,TGCGCCAGCAGCCCCATCCCAGTCGAGGGCTATGGCTACACCTTC
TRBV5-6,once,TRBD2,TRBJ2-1,CASSRGAGTYNEQFF,TGTGCCAGCAGCCGGGGAGCGGGGACCTACAATGAGCAGTTCTTC
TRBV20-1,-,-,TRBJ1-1,CSAVGLSRLFQAFF,TGCAGTGCCGTGGGACTGTCGCGTCTCTTTCAGGCTTTCTTT
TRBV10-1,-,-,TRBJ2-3,CASSESMFWQGDLSTDTQYF,TGCGCCAGCAGTGAGTCGATGTTTTGGCAGGGTGACCTTAGCACAGATACGCAGTATTTT
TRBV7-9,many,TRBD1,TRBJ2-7,CASSSSRDRTYEQYF,TGTGCCAGCAGCTCCTCCCGGGACAGGACCTACGAGCAGTACTTC
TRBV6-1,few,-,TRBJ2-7,CASNRDWGPYGQYF,TGTGCCAGCAACCGGGACTGGGGCCCTTACGGGCAGTACTTC
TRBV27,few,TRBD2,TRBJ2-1,CATAHSGGGNEQFF,TGTGCCACCGCCCATAGCGGGGGGGGTAATGAGCAGTTCTTC
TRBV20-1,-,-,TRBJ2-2,CSAREWGVRSTGELFF,TGCAGTGCTAGAGAATGGGGCGTCCGAAGCACCGGGGAGCTGTTTTTT
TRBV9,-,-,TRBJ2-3,CASSPPLQINTDTQYF,TGTGCCAGCAGCCCCCCCCTACAGATTAACACAGATACGCAGTATTTT
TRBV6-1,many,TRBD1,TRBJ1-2,CASSEVGTVGYTF,TGTGCCAGCAGTGAAGTTGGGACAGTTGGCTACACCTTC
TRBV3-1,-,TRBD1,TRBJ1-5,CASSPGQGRDQPQHF,TGTGCCAGCAGCCCAGGACAGGGGCGAGATCAGCCCCAGCATTTT
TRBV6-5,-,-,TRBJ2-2,CASSYSAPRGELFF,TGTGCCAGCAGTTACTCGGCCCCACGGGGGGAGCTGTTTTTT
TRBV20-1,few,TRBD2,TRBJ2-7,CSASTSGGHEQYF,TGCAGTGCTTCGACTAGCGGGGGGCACGAGCAGTACTTC
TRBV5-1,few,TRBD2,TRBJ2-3,CASSLGRGGRYTDTQYF,TGCGCCAGCAGCTTGGGGCGGGGGGGCAGGTACACAGATACGCAGTATTTT
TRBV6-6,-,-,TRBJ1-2,CASSYSSGTPNYGYTF,TGTGCCAGCAGTTACTCTTCCGGGACCCCTAACTATGGCTACACCTTC
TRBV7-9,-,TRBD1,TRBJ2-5,CASSDRGAHGETQYF,TGTGCCAGCAGCGACAGGGGGGCCCATGGAGAGACCCAGTACTTC
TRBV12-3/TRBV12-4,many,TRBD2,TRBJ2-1,CASRASGGNNEQFF,TGTGCCAGCAGGGCTAGCGGGGGTAACAATGAGCAGTTCTTC
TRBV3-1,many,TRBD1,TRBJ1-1,CASSQEKDRAVSTEAFF,TGTGCCAGCAGCCAAGAGAAGGACAGGGCTGTTAGCACTGAAGCTTTCTTT
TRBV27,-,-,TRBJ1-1,CASTPGTLNTEAFF,TGTGCCAGTACCCCGGGCACCCTGAACACTGAAGCTTTCTTT